The 32 T cell receptor beta chains given below trace back to one sample, sequenced in a study of T-cell memory formation after mild COVID-19 (dated by TCRdb to about 2021). The library relied on 5' RACE. The sequencing machine was an Illumina NovaSeq 6000. TCRdb's own reprocessing of the public reads used fastp at Q25 and MiXCR and kept productive beta chains. Each CDR3 protein appears once, grouped with its most common genes and DNA. In this sample the table shows 55,000 to 70,000 distinct CDR3 sequences, approximately 30% of which occur a single time. Approximately 39% of the sample belongs to the ten largest clones. Sequencing was done on a sample of PBMCs or a T cell subset sorted from them (not recorded which). These receptors came from a man aged 18 to 35 who had mild COVID-19 (a few samples of this study predate the infection). The sample titles of this study are shuffled in the database, so cell type and time point are left out; the donor was told from shared clones.

The chain recombines TRBV29-1 with TRBJ2-3; 11 bases line up with TRBD2. The germline V gene has CDR1 SQVTM and CDR2 ANQGSEA. There are 15 residues in the CDR3. Losses at the gene ends were 3 bases for V and 2 bases for J; bases not matched to a gene: 4. CDR3 in amino acids: CSVDGTSGYTDTQYF. The DNA of the CDR3 is TGCAGCGTTGACGGGACTAGCGGATACACAGATACGCAGTATTTT.

This clonotype was found a few times. V and J are TRBV9 and TRBJ2-5; the D gene is possibly TRBD1 (6 bases). Trimming removed 0 bases from V and 4 bases from J, with 10 bases in between. Germline CDR1 SGDLS, CDR2 YYNGEE. This CDR3 is built from 14 residues. CDR3 bases: TGTGCCAGCAGCGTAGGGGGGCGCGGAGAGACCCAGTACTTC. Translating it yields CASSVGGRGETQYF.

V gene TRBV4-1 combines with J gene TRBJ2-1, with D maybe TRBD1 (5 bases). CDR1 is MGHRA, CDR2 YSYEKL, per germline. V gave up 3 bases and J gave up 7 bases, with 13 bases separating them. CDR3 size: 14 residues. The CDR3 is CASSHPGRVNEQFF. DNA for the CDR3: TGCGCCAGCAGCCACCCCGGCAGGGTAAATGAGCAGTTCTTC.

V usage is TRBV15 and J usage is TRBJ2-5, with D possibly matching TRBD2 (5 bases). V was trimmed by 5 bases and J by 1 base, leaving 11 bases between them. The CDR3 runs to 14 residues. CDR1 LNHNV and CDR2 YYDKDF come from the germline V gene (reference sequence). The CDR3 loop reads CATSPRTVQETQYF. The CDR3 DNA reads TGTGCCACCAGCCCCCGGACTGTCCAAGAGACCCAGTACTTC.

V gene TRBV7-2 combines with J gene TRBJ2-1; maybe TRBD2 (7 bases). The germline V gene encodes CDR1 SGHTA and CDR2 FQGNSA. The CDR3 contains 14 residues. V lost 0 bases, J lost 7 bases, and 10 bases lay in between. This CDR3 is CASSLAGGRNEQFF. The CDR3 coding sequence is TGTGCCAGCAGCTTAGCGGGGGGGCGGAATGAGCAGTTCTTC.

This chain links TRBV7-9 with TRBJ1-4, with 7 bases matching TRBD1. Germline V gives CDR1 SEHNR, CDR2 FQNEAQ (reference sequence). This CDR3 is 17 amino acids long. The ends lost 5 bases at V and 0 bases at J; junction bases unmatched: 9. The CDR3 nucleotides are TGTGCCAGCAGCGCTTGGGACAGCTTTGCAACTAATGAAAAACTGTTTTTT. It is translated as CASSAWDSFATNEKLFF. The whole variable domain, filled in from reference TRBV7-9 and TRBJ1-4, reads DTGVSQNPRHKITKRGQNVTFRCDPISEHNRLYWYRQTLGQGPEFLTYFQNEAQLEKSRLLSDRFSAERPKGSFSTLEIQRTEQGDSAMYLCASSAWDSFATNEKLFFGSGTQLSVL.

This clonotype has a count of ten or more. The chain has TRBV7-9 and TRBJ2-5, with D possibly matching TRBD2 (5 bases). V was trimmed by 5 bases and J by 2 bases, leaving 9 bases between them. The CDR3 contains 13 residues. In germline, CDR1 is SEHNR, CDR2 FQNEAQ (reference sequence). The CDR3 sequence is CASSPRTQETQYF. The CDR3 bases are TGTGCCAGCAGCCCGAGGACTCAAGAGACCCAGTACTTC.

The gene calls are TRBV3-1 and TRBJ2-1, with 10 bases matching TRBD2. V shed 1 base and J 9 bases; nucleotides not matched to a gene: 6. Germline assignment: CDR1 LGHDT and CDR2 YNNKEL (reference sequence). This CDR3 is 15 amino acids long. The CDR3 region has the DNA TGTGCCAGCAGCCAAGGGGTAGCGGGGGGTAGTGAGCAGTTCTTC. Translated, it gives CASSQGVAGGSEQFF.

In DNA, the CDR3 is TGCAGTGCGCAACAGGGCCAGCCCCAGCATTTT. It yields the protein CSAQQGQPQHF. This rearrangement joins TRBV20-1 to TRBJ1-5; D is perhaps TRBD1 (6 bases). CDR1 DFQATT and CDR2 SNEGSKA come from the germline V gene (reference sequence). V lost 6 bases to trimming and J lost 7 bases, with 10 bases between them. This CDR3 region has 11 residues.

This clonotype has just a few counts. In nucleotides, the CDR3 is TGTGCCAGCAGTTACGGGGGGCCCCATGAGCAGTTCTTC. Amino acid sequence: CASSYGGPHEQFF. This chain connects TRBV6-5 to TRBJ2-1; the D gene could be TRBD1 or TRBD2 (6 bases each). The CDR3 sequence is 13 residues long. The germline V and J ends were trimmed by 2 bases and 8 bases, with 10 bases remaining between them. Germline V gives CDR1 MNHEY, CDR2 SVGAGI.

J is TRBJ2-1 and V is TRBV14, with 9 nucleotides matching TRBD1. V lost 4 bases to trimming and J lost 5 bases; unmatched junction nucleotides: 12. Per the germline V gene, CDR1 is SGHDN and CDR2 is FVKESK. CDR3 length: 17 residues. The CDR3 region has the DNA TGTGCCAGCAGCCCCGCAGGGTGGGACAGGGTCCACAATGAGCAGTTCTTC. Its protein is CASSPAGWDRVHNEQFF.

The chain employs TRBV5-1 and TRBJ2-5, with 8 bases that match TRBD1. The CDR3 covers 13 residues. Germline V CDR1 and CDR2: SGHRS, YFSETQ. Germline trimming cut 3 bases from V and 6 bases from J; bases unmatched to any gene: 4. The CDR3, as DNA: TGCGCCAGCAGCTCAGCAGGGGGCCAGACCCAGTACTTC. Translation gives CASSSAGGQTQYF.

This clonotype was recorded a few times. This chain connects TRBV12-5 to TRBJ2-3, with 8 bases lining up with TRBD2. CDR3 length: 15 residues. CDR1 is LGHNT and CDR2 is FRNRAP in the germline V gene. Trimming at V came to 5 bases and at J to 3 bases, leaving 7 bases not matched to a gene. DNA of the CDR3: TGTGCTAGTGGTGGGGGACTAGTACGAACAGATACGCAGTATTTT. This codes for CASGGGLVRTDTQYF.

Only a few counts were recorded for this clonotype. The rearrangement joins TRBV7-2 to TRBJ2-1, with TRBD2 matching 16 bases. V trimming: 5 bases; J trimming: 12 bases; junction bases outside the gene matches: 7. Germline V gene data show CDR1 as SGHTA and CDR2 as FQGNSA. The CDR3 loop spans 15 amino acids. CDR3 in DNA: TGTGCCAGCAGCCCCGGGACTAGCGGGGGGGCTCTGCAGTTCTTC. Protein: CASSPGTSGGALQFF.

This clonotype was detected a few times. The chain combines TRBV24-1 with TRBJ2-1; 8 bases agree with TRBD2. Germline V CDR1 and CDR2: KGHDR, SFDVKD. The CDR3 has 14 amino acids. Unmatched junction bases numbered 6, after V lost 5 bases and J lost 7 bases. Here the CDR3 reads CATSGGGYRNEQFF. The DNA of the CDR3 is TGTGCCACCAGTGGCGGGGGGTATAGGAATGAGCAGTTCTTC.

The rearrangement uses TRBV4-2 and TRBJ1-2; D is ambiguous. The CDR3 covers 13 residues. The V and J ends lost 0 bases and 2 bases respectively, with 4 bases between them. Per germline, CDR1 LGHNA and CDR2 YNFKEQ. This chain's CDR3 is CASSQEMNYGYTF. The CDR3 bases are TGTGCCAGCAGCCAAGAGATGAACTATGGCTACACCTTC.

This clonotype has more than one count but fewer than ten. CDR3 amino acids: CASSPGGTLYNEQFF. The CDR3 DNA reads TGTGCCAGCAGCCCGGGGGGTACGCTATACAATGAGCAGTTCTTC. V is TRBV5-4 and J is TRBJ2-1, with 7 bases matching TRBD2. Looked up from germline, CDR1 is SGHNT and CDR2 is YYREEE (reference sequence). CDR3 size: 15 residues. J gave up 4 bases and V 4 bases, and 8 bases lay outside the gene matches.

This CDR3 reads CASSFPGQGALTYEQYV. DNA of the CDR3: TGTGCCAGCAGCTTTCCGGGACAGGGGGCCCTAACCTACGAGCAGTACGTC. The rearrangement uses TRBV7-9 and TRBJ2-7, with 12 bases lining up with TRBD1. Germline trimming cut 3 bases from V and 2 bases from J; bases unmatched to any gene: 8. The CDR3 is 17 residues long. The V gene's germline CDR1 is SEHNR and CDR2 FQNEAQ (reference sequence).

V is TRBV5-1 and J is TRBJ2-1, with 9 bases aligning to TRBD2. The length of the CDR3 is 16 residues. V lost 0 bases and J lost 5; bases outside the gene matches: 6. The V gene's germline CDR1 is SGHRS and CDR2 YFSETQ. In DNA, the CDR3 is TGCGCCAGCAGCTTGGGGCTAGCGGGGCGCCACAATGAGCAGTTCTTC. Protein sequence: CASSLGLAGRHNEQFF.

This clonotype has just a few counts. This chain uses TRBV7-9 with TRBJ2-1; D is uncertain. CDR3 length: 14 amino acids. Germline V lookup: CDR1 SEHNR, CDR2 FQNEAQ (reference sequence). V lost 5 bases and J 7 bases, leaving 15 bases between the germline ends. The CDR3 DNA is TGTGCCAGCAGCCTGACAACGTATGGGAATGAGCAGTTCTTC. Translated: CASSLTTYGNEQFF.

This clonotype was picked up a small number of times. The rearrangement uses TRBV3-1 and TRBJ2-3; 7 nucleotides line up with TRBD2. This CDR3 comprises 14 residues. After removal of 4 bases from V and 4 bases from J, the junction contained 5 bases not matched to a gene. Germline lookup yields CDR1 LGHDT and CDR2 YNNKEL (reference sequence). The CDR3 sequence is CASSRLAVADTQYF. The CDR3 region has the DNA TGTGCCAGCAGCCGCCTAGCGGTCGCAGATACGCAGTATTTT.

This clonotype showed up just a few times. For the CDR3, the DNA is TGTGCCAGCAGTTTACTGGGGGACAGGGCGGATACGCAGTATTTT. It translates to CASSLLGDRADTQYF. The V and J genes are TRBV27 and TRBJ2-3; 9 bases align to TRBD1. There are 15 residues in the CDR3. J was trimmed by 6 bases and V by 2 bases; bases with no gene match: 6. From germline, CDR1 is MNHEY and CDR2 SMNVEV (reference sequence).

This clonotype occurred a few times. This sequence joins TRBV5-6 and TRBJ1-5; TRBD1 matches at 9 bases. Unmatched junction bases numbered 6, after V lost 4 bases and J lost 1 base. CDR3 size: 16 residues. Germline values: CDR1 SGHDT, CDR2 YYEEEE. The CDR3 DNA reads as TGTGCCAGCAGCCCGTGGGACAGGGCAAGCAATCAGCCCCAGCATTTT. Encoded protein: CASSPWDRASNQPQHF.

This sequence joins TRBV19 and TRBJ2-2; a weak D match, TRBD1 (5 bases). Trimming left V 7 bases short and J 6 bases short, with 15 bases between. The length of the CDR3 is 14 residues. Germline CDR1 reads LNHDA; CDR2 reads SQIVND (reference sequence). CDR3: CASIRPGFAGELFF. CDR3 bases: TGTGCCAGTATCCGGCCAGGGTTCGCCGGGGAGCTGTTTTTT.

This clonotype was seen only a few times. The rearrangement joins TRBV5-1 to TRBJ2-1; no definite D call. Germline V gene lookup returns CDR1 SGHRS and CDR2 YFSETQ. V was pared by 0 bases and J by 3 bases, with 13 bases between. This CDR3 region has 16 residues. CDR3 DNA sequence: TGCGCCAGCAGCTTGGCCCTTCTTCGATTCTACAATGAGCAGTTCTTC. Translated, it gives CASSLALLRFYNEQFF. The variable domain in full, completed from reference TRBV5-1 and TRBJ2-1, reads KAGVTQTPRYLIKTRGQQVTLSCSPISGHRSVSWYQQTPGQGLQFLFEYFSETQRNKGNFPGRFSGRQFSNSRSEMNVSTLELGDSALYLCASSLALLRFYNEQFFGPGTRLTVL.

This clonotype showed up just a few times. The gene calls are TRBV4-1 and TRBJ1-1; 7 bases line up with TRBD1. V lost 1 base and J lost 2; bases outside the gene matches: 10. There are 17 residues in the CDR3. Per germline, CDR1 MGHRA and CDR2 YSYEKL. The CDR3 bases are TGCGCCAGCAGCCAAGTGGGACAGAGTTTTCTAAACACTGAAGCTTTCTTT. Translated: CASSQVGQSFLNTEAFF.

The rearrangement joins TRBV2 to TRBJ2-5; D possibly corresponds to TRBD1 (6 bases). The germline CDR1 and CDR2 sequences are SNHLY and FYNNEI. Trimming removed 7 bases from V and 5 bases from J, with 11 bases in between. The CDR3 is 12 residues long. The CDR3: CASIRQGETQYF. The CDR3 DNA reads as TGTGCCAGCATACGCCAGGGGGAGACCCAGTACTTC.

To note about this clonotype: One end of the junction does not line up with germline, which may come from a read error. CDR3 nucleotide sequence: TGTGCCAGCAGCCCGAGTAAGACCAAGTACTTC. Protein product: CASSPSKTKYF. This chain links TRBV7-8 with TRBJ2-5, with D uncertain. Germline V gene sequence: CDR1 SGHVS, CDR2 FQNEAQ. There are 11 residues in the CDR3.

J is TRBJ2-3 and V is TRBV15; 10 bases align to TRBD1. The V gene's germline CDR1 is LNHNV and CDR2 YYDKDF (reference sequence). CDR3 length: 15 amino acids. Germline trimming cut 3 bases from V and 3 bases from J; bases unmatched to any gene: 3. The CDR3 bases are TGTGCCACCAGCAGGACAGGGGGCCCTACAGATACGCAGTATTTT. Its translation is CATSRTGGPTDTQYF.

The chain employs TRBV6-2 or TRBV6-3 and TRBJ2-7; D gene unclear. CDR3 length: 16 amino acids. V shed 0 bases and J shed 2 bases, with 14 bases lying between them. Looked up from germline, CDR1 is MNHEY and CDR2 is SVGEGT. The CDR3 here is CASSYSEQNAPYEQYV. In DNA form, the CDR3 reads TGTGCCAGCAGTTACTCGGAGCAAAACGCGCCCTACGAGCAGTACGTC.

The V call is TRBV7-9, the J call TRBJ2-1; the D gene is possibly TRBD2 (5 bases). V gave up 0 bases and J gave up 8 bases, with 5 bases separating them. This CDR3 has 12 residues. Per the germline V gene, CDR1 is SEHNR and CDR2 is FQNEAQ (reference sequence). DNA of the CDR3: TGTGCCAGCAGCTTAGCGCGGGATGAGCAGTTCTTC. Translated: CASSLARDEQFF.

This clonotype was found many times. The chain employs TRBV2 and TRBJ2-7; possibly TRBD1 for D (6 bases). V was trimmed by 4 bases and J by 2 bases, leaving 9 bases between them. The V gene's germline CDR1 is SNHLY and CDR2 FYNNEI. This CDR3 comprises 13 residues. CDR3 DNA: TGTGCCAGCAGTGGACAGGCCACCTACGAGCAGTACTTC. This gives the protein CASSGQATYEQYF.